These T cell receptor beta chains were read from a single sample in a study of cytomegalovirus exposure and HLA in healthy donors. Method: immunoSEQ multiplex PCR; TCRdb's copy keeps in-frame clones and lacks some. The sample shows hundreds of thousands of clones, roughly 78% of them seen only once. The sequenced material came from PBMCs. The receptors come from a boy younger than 18 in good health and CMV-seronegative. CDR3s include the opening cysteine and the closing phenylalanine or tryptophan. A D gene is named only where the DNA matches it firmly. The size field is filled for only some rows; it gives once, few, many or a size class.

CDR3 protein,CDR3 DNA,CDR3 length,V gene,D gene,J gene,clone size
CAWSVPGIPYQETQYF,TGTGCCTGGAGTGTACCCGGGATACCGTACCAAGAGACCCAGTACTTC,16,TRBV30,NA,TRBJ2-5,NA
CASSNRGLSYEQYF,TGTGCCAGCAGTAACAGGGGTCTCTCCTACGAGCAGTACTTC,14,TRBV6-1,TRBD1,TRBJ2-7,NA
CASSPRGVLYGYTF,TGTGCCAGCAGTCCCAGGGGGGTCCTATATGGCTACACCTTC,14,TRBV27,TRBD1,TRBJ1-2,NA
CASSQDRGIGVGYTF,TGTGCCAGCAGCCAAGATCGGGGAATAGGTGTTGGCTACACCTTC,15,TRBV4-2,NA,TRBJ1-2,NA
CASTPGISSGNTIYF,TGTGCCAGCACCCCCGGTATTTCCTCTGGAAACACCATATATTTT,15,TRBV2,NA,TRBJ1-3,NA
CASSVAPDRGYTIYF,TGTGCCAGCAGCGTAGCGCCCGACAGGGGGTACACCATATATTTT,15,TRBV9,TRBD1,TRBJ1-3,NA
CASSDRVTYEQYF,TGTGCCAGCAGCGACAGGGTAACCTACGAGCAGTACTTC,13,TRBV14,TRBD1,TRBJ2-7,NA
CASREEGVNSPLHF,TGTGCCAGCCGGGAGGAAGGGGTGAATTCACCCCTCCACTTT,14,TRBV6-1,NA,TRBJ1-6,NA
CAWSLTSGECPAFF,TGTGCCTGGAGTTTAACATCAGGGGAGTGCCCAGCTTTCTTT,14,TRBV30,NA,TRBJ1-1,NA
CASSYNAYEQYF,TGTGCCAGCAGTTACAATGCGTACGAGCAGTACTTC,12,TRBV6-5,NA,TRBJ2-7,NA
CASSHRGGQGADTQYF,TGTGCCAGCAGCCACAGAGGGGGACAGGGGGCAGATACGCAGTATTTT,16,TRBV11-2,TRBD1,TRBJ2-3,NA
CASSPSPGQGVDTIYF,TGCGCCAGCAGCCCTAGCCCGGGACAGGGGGTAGACACCATATATTTT,16,TRBV5-1,TRBD1,TRBJ1-3,NA
CASSFFGGRAYEQYF,TGTGCCAGCAGCTTTTTTGGCGGGAGGGCTTACGAGCAGTACTTC,15,TRBV5-4,TRBD2,TRBJ2-7,NA
CAIRGTEPYEQYF,TGTGCCATTAGAGGGACAGAACCCTACGAGCAGTACTTC,13,TRBV10-3,TRBD1,TRBJ2-7,NA
CASSPVAGAGETQYF,TGTGCCAGCAGCCCGGTAGCGGGGGCCGGAGAGACCCAGTACTTC,15,TRBV5-7,TRBD2,TRBJ2-5,NA
CASSARSRKNTEAFF,TGCGCCAGCAGCGCCCGGAGTCGAAAGAACACTGAAGCTTTCTTT,15,TRBV5-1,NA,TRBJ1-1,NA
CASSHGRDMGNSPLHF,TGTGCCAGCAGCCATGGCAGGGACATGGGGAATTCACCCCTCCACTTT,16,TRBV14,NA,TRBJ1-6,NA
CASSLASGAPYEQYF,TGTGCCAGCAGTTTGGCCTCAGGGGCCCCCTACGAGCAGTACTTC,15,TRBV27,NA,TRBJ2-7,NA
CASSLVGGTYNEQFF,TGTGCCAGCAGCCTTGTCGGGGGGACCTACAATGAGCAGTTCTTC,15,TRBV7-3,TRBD2,TRBJ2-1,NA
CSASVLNEQFF,TGCAGTGCTAGTGTCCTCAATGAGCAGTTCTTC,11,TRBV20-1,NA,TRBJ2-1,NA
CASSWSPTGENTEAFF,TGCGCCAGCAGCTGGTCACCGACAGGGGAGAACACTGAAGCTTTCTTT,16,TRBV5-1,TRBD1,TRBJ1-1,NA
CASSGSSGRGDTQYF,TGTGCCAGCAGTGGTTCGAGCGGGAGAGGAGATACGCAGTATTTT,15,TRBV2,TRBD2,TRBJ2-3,NA
CASGGQPSNQPQHF,TGTGCCAGCGGGGGACAACCGAGCAATCAGCCCCAGCATTTT,14,TRBV9,NA,TRBJ1-5,few
CASSIRRTWTNEKLFF,TGTGCCAGTAGTATTAGACGGACTTGGACTAATGAAAAACTGTTTTTT,16,TRBV19,NA,TRBJ1-4,NA
CASSLETGTSEKLFF,TGTGCCAGCAGCTTGGAGACAGGAACAAGCGAAAAACTGTTTTTT,15,TRBV5-4,NA,TRBJ1-4,once
CASSLILRGGDIQYF,TGTGCCAGCAGCTTGATCCTTCGGGGTGGGGACATTCAGTACTTC,15,TRBV5-5,NA,TRBJ2-4,few
CASSELPSSYYGYTF,TGTGCCAGCAGCGAGCTTCCCTCATCATACTATGGCTACACCTTC,15,TRBV9,NA,TRBJ1-2,few
CASSSTGSNTGELFF,TGCGCCAGCAGCTCGACAGGGTCAAACACCGGGGAGCTGTTTTTT,15,TRBV5-1,TRBD1,TRBJ2-2,NA
CASSSNTGQGANTEAFF,TGTGCCAGCAGCTCCAATACCGGACAGGGGGCGAACACTGAAGCTTTCTTT,17,TRBV5-5,TRBD1,TRBJ1-1,NA
CATSTRDSKVGTEAFF,TGTGCCACCAGCACCCGGGACTCTAAAGTTGGCACTGAAGCTTTCTTT,16,TRBV15,NA,TRBJ1-1,few
CASSLGAPRYGYTF,TGTGCCAGCAGTTTAGGGGCACCGAGGTATGGCTACACCTTC,14,TRBV27,NA,TRBJ1-2,once
CASVTGNTGNTIYF,TGTGCCAGCGTGACAGGGAACACTGGAAACACCATATATTTT,14,TRBV2,TRBD1,TRBJ1-3,once
CASSEGGTGRYGEQYF,TGTGCCAGCAGTGAGGGAGGGACAGGCCGGTACGGCGAGCAGTACTTC,16,TRBV6-1,NA,TRBJ2-7,NA
CASGLGGPYNYGYTF,TGCGCCAGCGGCTTGGGGGGGCCCTATAACTATGGCTACACCTTC,15,TRBV5-1,NA,TRBJ1-2,NA
CASSEGTATYEQYF,TGTGCCAGCAGTGAAGGGACAGCGACCTACGAGCAGTACTTC,14,TRBV6-5,TRBD1,TRBJ2-7,once
CASSENPGGRGTDTQYF,TGTGCCAGCAGTGAGAATCCTGGCGGGAGGGGCACAGATACGCAGTATTTT,17,TRBV6-4,TRBD2,TRBJ2-3,NA
CASSELQNTEAFF,TGTGCCAGCAGCGAACTACAGAACACTGAAGCTTTCTTT,13,TRBV7-9,NA,TRBJ1-1,few
CASGQVISSYEQYF,TGTGCCAGCGGACAGGTAATCAGCTCCTACGAGCAGTACTTC,14,TRBV2,TRBD1,TRBJ2-7,NA
CASSLIGHVQYF,TGTGCCAGCAGCTTAATTGGACACGTTCAGTACTTC,12,TRBV13,NA,TRBJ2-4,once
CASSIDRGVYQPQHF,TGTGCCAGTAGTATAGACAGGGGGGTATATCAGCCCCAGCATTTT,15,TRBV19,TRBD1,TRBJ1-5,NA